Described below is a single T cell receptor beta chain sequence and its context. The entry originates in a study of blood T cell repertoires in COVID-19. Assay used: immunoSEQ multiplex PCR; TCRdb lists only in-frame clones, some missing. This sample yields around 250,000 clones, of which more than 75% are seen a single time; over 6% belongs to the top ten. This receptor was obtained from a woman aged 70-85 years with active or convalescent COVID-19. The sample taken for sequencing was peripheral blood.

The CDR3 DNA reads as TGTGCCAGCAGCTTATGGTCGACAGAAATTAATGGCTACACCTTC. Amino acid sequence: CASSLWSTEINGYTF. V gene TRBV11-2 combines with J gene TRBJ1-2, with D perhaps TRBD1 (5 bases). In germline, CDR1 is SGHAT, CDR2 FQNNGV. The CDR3 length is 15 residues. Between the trimmed V and J ends, which lost 2 bases and 6 bases, there was a span of 16 bases. The complete variable domain, with remaining parts taken from reference TRBV11-2 and TRBJ1-2, reads EAGVAQSPRYKIIEKRQSVAFWCNPISGHATLYWYQQILGQGPKLLIQFQNNGVVDDSQLPKDRFSAERLKGVDSTLKIQPAKLEDSAVYLCASSLWSTEINGYTFGSGTRLTVV.